These 9 T cell receptor beta chains were all obtained from the same sample, sequenced in a study of identical twins. Via MiXCR, TCRdb re-called the 5' RACE reads, giving one row per CDR3 protein. Among about 240,000 distinct CDR3 sequences, 6% to 8.5% were seen once, and the ten largest hold under 7%. These records were also assigned to another study, of yellow fever vaccine responses in identical twins.

Sequenced input: CD8+ T cells sorted from blood. These TCRs come from a woman under 30 in good health.

This clonotype was seen a handful of times. The gene calls are TRBV13 and TRBJ2-1; TRBD2 matches at 13 bases. Germline V gene sequence: CDR1 PRHDT, CDR2 FYEKMQ (reference sequence). The J segment lost 7 bases and the V segment lost 2 bases, leaving 2 bases of the junction unmatched. The CDR3 is made up of 15 amino acids. The CDR3 DNA reads as TGTGCCAGCAGCTTAACTAGCGGGGGGGAGAATGAGCAGTTCTTC. This translates into CASSLTSGGENEQFF.

This clonotype was counted at least ten times. This sequence joins TRBV5-1 and TRBJ1-2, with TRBD1 identical over 7 bases. The CDR3 sequence is 14 residues long. With 4 bases clipped from V and 1 base from J, the junction kept 4 bases outside the gene matches. Germline V CDR1 and CDR2: SGHRS, YFSETQ. CDR3 nucleotide sequence: TGCGCCAGCAGCCCGGCAGGGGGTAACTATGGCTACACCTTC. It is translated as CASSPAGGNYGYTF.

A few counts support this clonotype. The chain links TRBV3-1 to TRBJ2-5; weak D call: TRBD2 (6 bases). Trimming shortened V by 4 bases and J by 7 bases, and 10 bases separated the two germline ends. Germline V gene lookup returns CDR1 LGHDT and CDR2 YNNKEL (reference sequence). CDR3 length: 12 amino acids. The DNA for the CDR3 is TGTGCCAGCAGCCGGGGGGTAGGGACCCAGTACTTC. It codes for CASSRGVGTQYF.

This clonotype was found a few times. The chain uses TRBV7-8 and TRBJ2-6; 9 bases are a match to TRBD2. The J segment lost 2 bases and the V segment lost 7 bases, leaving 9 bases of the junction unmatched. This CDR3 spans 17 amino acids. Germline lookup yields CDR1 SGHVS and CDR2 FQNEAQ. CDR3 DNA sequence: TGTGCCAGCATCCGGAGAGTAGCGGGAGCTGGGGCCAACGTCCTGACTTTC. Protein: CASIRRVAGAGANVLTF.

The chain is built from TRBV5-6 and TRBJ2-5, with 9 bases matching TRBD1. The junction had 7 bases not matched to a gene; V was cut back by 4 bases and J by 3 bases. Germline V lookup: CDR1 SGHDT, CDR2 YYEEEE. The CDR3 sequence is 15 residues long. Here the CDR3 DNA reads TGTGCCAGCAGCCAGGGGACAGGGAGAGAAGAGACCCAGTACTTC. Translating it yields CASSQGTGREETQYF.

CDR3 bases: TGCAGTGCCCCAACCTTGACAGGAGGGACCTACGAGCAGTACTTC. Translation gives CSAPTLTGGTYEQYF. V and J are TRBV20-1 and TRBJ2-7, with D perhaps matching TRBD1 or TRBD2 (6 bases each). This CDR3 contains 15 residues. V dropped 6 bases and J dropped 2 bases, with 20 bases sitting between them. Germline CDR1 DFQATT, CDR2 SNEGSKA (reference sequence).

This clonotype was seen at least ten times. V usage is TRBV2 and J usage is TRBJ2-7, with D perhaps given as TRBD1 or TRBD2 (6 bases each). V dropped 9 bases and J dropped 1 base, with 10 bases sitting between them. The CDR3 extends over 12 amino acids. Germline lookup yields CDR1 SNHLY and CDR2 FYNNEI. The chain's CDR3 is CASQGGSYEQYF. CDR3 nucleotide sequence: TGTGCCAGTCAAGGGGGGTCCTACGAGCAGTACTTC.

This clonotype was observed a handful of times. V usage is TRBV7-9 and J usage is TRBJ1-6, with D possibly being TRBD1 (5 bases). The CDR3 extends over 14 amino acids. With 7 bases removed from V and 9 bases from J, the gap between germline ends came to 16 bases. Germline CDR1 SEHNR, CDR2 FQNEAQ (reference sequence). The CDR3 DNA reads TGTGCCAGCACCCAGGGAGAGGGGTTTTCACCCCTCCACTTT. Residues: CASTQGEGFSPLHF.

This clonotype came up many times. The chain combines TRBV7-9 with TRBJ1-1; 7 nucleotides agree with TRBD1. The CDR3 runs to 15 residues. Germline lookup yields CDR1 SEHNR and CDR2 FQNEAQ (reference sequence). J lost 5 bases, V lost 0 bases, and 6 bases had no gene match. The CDR3 protein is CASSLASRGRTEAFF. The CDR3 coding sequence is TGTGCCAGCAGCTTAGCCTCCAGGGGGAGGACTGAAGCTTTCTTT.